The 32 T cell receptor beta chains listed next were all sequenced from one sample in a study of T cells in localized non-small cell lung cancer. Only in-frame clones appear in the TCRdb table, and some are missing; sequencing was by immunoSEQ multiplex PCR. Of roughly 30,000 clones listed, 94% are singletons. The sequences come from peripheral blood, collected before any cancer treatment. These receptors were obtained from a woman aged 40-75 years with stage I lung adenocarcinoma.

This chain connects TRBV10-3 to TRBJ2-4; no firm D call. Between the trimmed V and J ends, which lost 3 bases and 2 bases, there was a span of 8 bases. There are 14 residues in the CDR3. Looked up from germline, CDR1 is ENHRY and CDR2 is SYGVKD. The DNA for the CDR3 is TGTGCCATCAGTGATTTAGGTCCCAAAAACATTCAGTACTTC. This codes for CAISDLGPKNIQYF.

The CDR3 DNA is TGTGCCAGCAGCTCAGGACGAGAGACCCAGTACTTC. Protein: CASSSGRETQYF. The chain has TRBV7-2 and TRBJ2-5, with no clear D. The CDR3 spans 12 residues. V lost 4 bases and J 4 bases, leaving 7 bases between the germline ends. Germline loops: CDR1 SGHTA, CDR2 FQGNSA. Filled out from reference TRBV7-2 and TRBJ2-5, the complete variable domain reads GAGVSQSPSNKVTEKGKDVELRCDPISGHTALYWYRQSLGQGLEFLIYFQGNSAPDKSGLPSDRFSAERTGGSVSTLTIQRTQQEDSAVYLCASSSGRETQYFGPGTRLLVL.

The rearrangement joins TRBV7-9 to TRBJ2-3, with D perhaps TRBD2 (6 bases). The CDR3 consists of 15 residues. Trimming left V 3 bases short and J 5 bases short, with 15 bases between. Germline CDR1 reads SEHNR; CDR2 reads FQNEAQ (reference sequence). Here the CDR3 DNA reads TGTGCCAGCAGCTTGAACGGGGGTACCGGAGATACGCAGTATTTT. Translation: CASSLNGGTGDTQYF.

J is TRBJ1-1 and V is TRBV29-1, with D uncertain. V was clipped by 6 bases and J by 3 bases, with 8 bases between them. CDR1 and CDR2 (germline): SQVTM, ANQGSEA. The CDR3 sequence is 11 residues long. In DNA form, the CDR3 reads TGCAGCGTAACGGAACACACTGAAGCTTTCTTT. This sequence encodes CSVTEHTEAFF.

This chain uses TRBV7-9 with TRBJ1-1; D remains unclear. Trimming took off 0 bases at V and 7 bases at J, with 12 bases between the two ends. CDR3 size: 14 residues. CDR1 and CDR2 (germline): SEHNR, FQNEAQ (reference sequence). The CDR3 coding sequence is TGTGCCAGCAGCTTAGCGGTGCAGGTTGATGAAGCTTTCTTT. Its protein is CASSLAVQVDEAFF. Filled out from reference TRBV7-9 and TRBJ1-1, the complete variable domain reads DTGVSQNPRHKITKRGQNVTFRCDPISEHNRLYWYRQTLGQGPEFLTYFQNEAQLEKSRLLSDRFSAERPKGSFSTLEIQRTEQGDSAMYLCASSLAVQVDEAFFGQGTRLTVV.

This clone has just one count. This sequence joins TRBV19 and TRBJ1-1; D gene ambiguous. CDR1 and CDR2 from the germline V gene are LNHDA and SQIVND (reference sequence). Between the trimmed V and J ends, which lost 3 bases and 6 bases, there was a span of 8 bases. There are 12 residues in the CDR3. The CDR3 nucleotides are TGTGCCAGTAGTATCTACGGTTCTGAAGCTTTCTTT. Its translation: CASSIYGSEAFF. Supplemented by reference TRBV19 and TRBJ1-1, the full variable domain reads DGGITQSPKYLFRKEGQNVTLSCEQNLNHDAMYWYRQDPGQGLRLIYYSQIVNDFQKGDIAEGYSVSREKKESFPLTVTSAQKNPTAFYLCASSIYGSEAFFGQGTRLTVV.

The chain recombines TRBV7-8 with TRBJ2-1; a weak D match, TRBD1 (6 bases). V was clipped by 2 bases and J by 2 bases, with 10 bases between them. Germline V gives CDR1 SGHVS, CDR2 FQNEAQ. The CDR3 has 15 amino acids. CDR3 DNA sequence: TGTGCCAGCAGCTTAACAGGGTTGACCTACAATGAGCAGTTCTTC. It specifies CASSLTGLTYNEQFF.

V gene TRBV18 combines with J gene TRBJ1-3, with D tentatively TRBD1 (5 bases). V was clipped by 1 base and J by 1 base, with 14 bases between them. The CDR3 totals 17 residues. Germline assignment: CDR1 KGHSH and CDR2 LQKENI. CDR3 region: CASSPLPTGWSGNTIYF. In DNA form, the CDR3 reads TGTGCCAGCTCACCACTACCAACAGGCTGGTCTGGAAACACCATATATTTT.

CDR3 residues: CASSSGNPSTDTQYF. CDR3 nucleotides: TGTGCCAGCAGCTCAGGGAACCCTAGCACAGATACGCAGTATTTT. The rearrangement links TRBV11-1 to TRBJ2-3, with D possibly being TRBD1 (5 bases). Germline V gene data show CDR1 as SGHAT and CDR2 as FQDESV (reference sequence). Trimming cost V 4 bases and J 0 bases, with 11 bases left between them. The CDR3 contains 15 residues. The full variable domain, in which reference TRBV11-1 and TRBJ2-3 provide the parts outside the CDR3, is EAEVAQSPRYKITEKSQAVAFWCDPISGHATLYWYRQILGQGPELLVQFQDESVVDDSQLPKDRFSAERLKGVDSTLKIQPAELGDSAMYLCASSSGNPSTDTQYFGPGTRLTVL.

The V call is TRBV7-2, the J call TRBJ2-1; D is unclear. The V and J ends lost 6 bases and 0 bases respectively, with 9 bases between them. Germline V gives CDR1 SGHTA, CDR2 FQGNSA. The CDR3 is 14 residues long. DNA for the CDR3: TGTGCCAGCAGGACTCAGAGCTCCTACAATGAGCAGTTCTTC. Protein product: CASRTQSSYNEQFF.

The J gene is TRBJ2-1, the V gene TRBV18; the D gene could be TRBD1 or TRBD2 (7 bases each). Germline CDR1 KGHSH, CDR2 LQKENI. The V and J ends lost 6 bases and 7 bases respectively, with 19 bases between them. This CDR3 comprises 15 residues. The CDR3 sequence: CASSNRQGGKNEQFF. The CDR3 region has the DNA TGTGCCAGCTCGAATAGGCAGGGGGGGAAAAATGAGCAGTTCTTC.

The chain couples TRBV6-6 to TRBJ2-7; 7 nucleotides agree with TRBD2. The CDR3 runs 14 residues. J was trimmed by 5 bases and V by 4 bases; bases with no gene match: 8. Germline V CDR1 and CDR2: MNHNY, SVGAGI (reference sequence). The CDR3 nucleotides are TGTGCCAGCAGTTCTCCGGGGGGACCCCACGAGCAGTACTTC. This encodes CASSSPGGPHEQYF.

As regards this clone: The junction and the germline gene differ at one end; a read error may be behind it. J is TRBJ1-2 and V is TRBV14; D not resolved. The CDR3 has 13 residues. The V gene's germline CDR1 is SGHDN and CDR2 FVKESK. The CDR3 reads CASNQDPGYGYTF. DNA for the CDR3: TGTGCCAGCAACCAAGACCCTGGCTATGGCTACACCTTC.

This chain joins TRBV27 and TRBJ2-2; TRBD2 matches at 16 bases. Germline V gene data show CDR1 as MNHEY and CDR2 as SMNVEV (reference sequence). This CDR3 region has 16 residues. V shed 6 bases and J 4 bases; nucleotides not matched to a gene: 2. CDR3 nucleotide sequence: TGTGCCAGCAGGGGACTAGCGGGGGGGATCACCGGGGAGCTGTTTTTT. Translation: CASRGLAGGITGELFF.

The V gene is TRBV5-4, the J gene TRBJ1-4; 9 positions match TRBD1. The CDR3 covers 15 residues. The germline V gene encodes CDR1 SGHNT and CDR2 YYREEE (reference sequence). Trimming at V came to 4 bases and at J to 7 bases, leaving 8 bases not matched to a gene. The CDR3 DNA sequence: TGTGCCAGCAGCCCGGGTGGGACAGGGAGTGAAAAACTGTTTTTT. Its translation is CASSPGGTGSEKLFF.

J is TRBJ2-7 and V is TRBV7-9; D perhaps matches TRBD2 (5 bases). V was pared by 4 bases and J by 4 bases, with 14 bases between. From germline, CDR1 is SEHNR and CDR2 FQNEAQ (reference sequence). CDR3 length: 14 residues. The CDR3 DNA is TGTGCCAGCAGCTGGAGCGGAGCGGTATACGAGCAGTACTTC. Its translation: CASSWSGAVYEQYF.

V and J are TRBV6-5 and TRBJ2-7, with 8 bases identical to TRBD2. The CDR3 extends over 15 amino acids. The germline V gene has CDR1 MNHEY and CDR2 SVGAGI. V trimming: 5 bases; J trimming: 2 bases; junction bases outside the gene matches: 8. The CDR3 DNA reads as TGTGCCAGCAGTCGCCAGCTAGCGGGTACCTACGAGCAGTACTTC. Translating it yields CASSRQLAGTYEQYF.

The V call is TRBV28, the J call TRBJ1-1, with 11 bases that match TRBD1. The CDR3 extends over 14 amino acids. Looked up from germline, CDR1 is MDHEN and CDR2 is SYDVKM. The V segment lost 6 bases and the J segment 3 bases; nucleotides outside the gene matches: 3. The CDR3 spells CASRDRGPDTEAFF. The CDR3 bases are TGTGCCAGCAGGGACAGGGGGCCAGACACTGAAGCTTTCTTT.

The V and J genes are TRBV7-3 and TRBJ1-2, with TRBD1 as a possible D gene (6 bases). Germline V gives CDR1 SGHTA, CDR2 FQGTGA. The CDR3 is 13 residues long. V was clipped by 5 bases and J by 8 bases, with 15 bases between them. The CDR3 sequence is CASSHRDSVGYTF. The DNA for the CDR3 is TGTGCCAGCAGCCACAGGGATTCGGTCGGCTACACCTTC.

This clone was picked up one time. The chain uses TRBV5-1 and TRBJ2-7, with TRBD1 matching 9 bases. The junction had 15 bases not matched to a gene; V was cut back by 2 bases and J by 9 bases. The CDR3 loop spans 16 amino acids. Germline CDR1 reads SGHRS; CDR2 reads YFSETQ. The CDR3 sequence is CASSFDPGQGGTGQYF. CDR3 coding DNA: TGCGCCAGCAGCTTCGATCCGGGACAGGGTGGGACTGGGCAGTACTTC.

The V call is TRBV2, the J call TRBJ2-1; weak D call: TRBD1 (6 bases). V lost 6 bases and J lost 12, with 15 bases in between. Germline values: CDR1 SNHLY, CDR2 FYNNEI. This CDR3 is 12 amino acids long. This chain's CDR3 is CASSYRVGGQFF. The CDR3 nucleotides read TGTGCCAGCAGCTACAGGGTTGGGGGGCAGTTCTTC. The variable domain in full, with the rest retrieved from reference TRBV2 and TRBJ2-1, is EPEVTQTPSHQVTQMGQEVILRCVPISNHLYFYWYRQILGQKVEFLVSFYNNEISEKSEIFDDQFSVERPDGSNFTLKIRSTKLEDSAMYFCASSYRVGGQFFGPGTRLTVL.

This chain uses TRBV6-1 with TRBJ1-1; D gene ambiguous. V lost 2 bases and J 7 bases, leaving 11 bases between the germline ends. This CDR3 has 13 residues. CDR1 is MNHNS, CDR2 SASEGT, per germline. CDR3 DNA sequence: TGTGCCAGCAGTGAATGGTCGCTCGGTGAAGCTTTCTTT. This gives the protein CASSEWSLGEAFF.

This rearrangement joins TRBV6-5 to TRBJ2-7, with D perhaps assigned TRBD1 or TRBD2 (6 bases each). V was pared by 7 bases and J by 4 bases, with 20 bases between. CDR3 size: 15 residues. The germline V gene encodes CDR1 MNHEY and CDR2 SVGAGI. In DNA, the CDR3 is TGTGCCAGCACCCCCCGAGGGGGGACATCTTACGAGCAGTACTTC. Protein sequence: CASTPRGGTSYEQYF.

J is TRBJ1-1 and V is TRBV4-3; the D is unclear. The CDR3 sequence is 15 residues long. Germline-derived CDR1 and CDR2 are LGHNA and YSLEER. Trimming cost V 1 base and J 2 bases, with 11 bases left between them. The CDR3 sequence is CASSQGHRANTEAFF. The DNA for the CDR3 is TGCGCCAGCAGCCAAGGACACAGAGCTAACACTGAAGCTTTCTTT.

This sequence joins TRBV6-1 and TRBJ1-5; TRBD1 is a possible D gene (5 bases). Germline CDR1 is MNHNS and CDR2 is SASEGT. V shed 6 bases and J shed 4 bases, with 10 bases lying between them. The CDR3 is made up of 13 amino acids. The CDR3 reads CASRLDSNQPQHF. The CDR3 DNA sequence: TGTGCCAGCAGATTAGACAGTAATCAGCCCCAGCATTTT.

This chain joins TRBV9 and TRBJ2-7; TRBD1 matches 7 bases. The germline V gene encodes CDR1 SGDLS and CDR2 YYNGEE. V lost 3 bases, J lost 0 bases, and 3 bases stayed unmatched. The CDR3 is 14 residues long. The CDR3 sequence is CASSARDSSYEQYF. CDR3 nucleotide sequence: TGTGCCAGCAGCGCCCGGGACAGCTCCTACGAGCAGTACTTC.

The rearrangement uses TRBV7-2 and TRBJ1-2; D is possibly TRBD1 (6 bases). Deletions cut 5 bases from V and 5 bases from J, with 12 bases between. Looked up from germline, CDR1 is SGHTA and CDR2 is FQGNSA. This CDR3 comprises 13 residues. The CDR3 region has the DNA TGTGCCAGCAGCCCACAGGGAATTTATGGCTACACCTTC. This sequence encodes CASSPQGIYGYTF. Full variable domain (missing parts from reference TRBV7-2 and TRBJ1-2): GAGVSQSPSNKVTEKGKDVELRCDPISGHTALYWYRQSLGQGLEFLIYFQGNSAPDKSGLPSDRFSAERTGGSVSTLTIQRTQQEDSAVYLCASSPQGIYGYTFGSGTRLTVV.

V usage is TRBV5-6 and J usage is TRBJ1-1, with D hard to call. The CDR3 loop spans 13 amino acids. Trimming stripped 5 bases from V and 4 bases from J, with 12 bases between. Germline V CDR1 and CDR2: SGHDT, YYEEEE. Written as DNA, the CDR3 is TGTGCCAGCAGAGATTACTTGAGCACTGAAGCTTTCTTT. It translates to CASRDYLSTEAFF. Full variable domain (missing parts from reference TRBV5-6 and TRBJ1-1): DAGVTQSPTHLIKTRGQQVTLRCSPKSGHDTVSWYQQALGQGPQFIFQYYEEEERQRGNFPDRFSGHQFPNYSSELNVNALLLGDSALYLCASRDYLSTEAFFGQGTRLTVV.

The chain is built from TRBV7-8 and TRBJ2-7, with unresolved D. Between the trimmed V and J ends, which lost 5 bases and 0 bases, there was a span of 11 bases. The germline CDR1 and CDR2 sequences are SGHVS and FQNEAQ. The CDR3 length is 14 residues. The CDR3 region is CASSPRTVSYEQYF. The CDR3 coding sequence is TGTGCCAGCAGCCCACGGACCGTCTCCTACGAGCAGTACTTC.

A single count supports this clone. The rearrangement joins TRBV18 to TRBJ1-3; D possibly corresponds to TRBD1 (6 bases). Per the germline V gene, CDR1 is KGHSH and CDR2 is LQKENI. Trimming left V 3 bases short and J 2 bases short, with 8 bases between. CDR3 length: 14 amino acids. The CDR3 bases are TGTGCCAGCTCACCTCGGACAGCTGGAAACACCATATATTTT. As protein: CASSPRTAGNTIYF.

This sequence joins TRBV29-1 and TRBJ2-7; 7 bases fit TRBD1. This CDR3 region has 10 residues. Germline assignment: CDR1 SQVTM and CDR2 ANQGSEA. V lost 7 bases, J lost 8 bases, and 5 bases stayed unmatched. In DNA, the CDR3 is TGCAGCGGTGGGGACAGCAAGCAGTACTTC. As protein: CSGGDSKQYF.

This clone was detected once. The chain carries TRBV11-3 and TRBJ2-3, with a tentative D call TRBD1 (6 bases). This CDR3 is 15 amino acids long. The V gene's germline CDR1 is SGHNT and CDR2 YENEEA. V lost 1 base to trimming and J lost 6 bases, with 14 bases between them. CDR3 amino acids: CASSLGLGQGDTQYF. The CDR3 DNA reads TGTGCCAGCAGCTTAGGTTTGGGCCAGGGGGATACGCAGTATTTT.